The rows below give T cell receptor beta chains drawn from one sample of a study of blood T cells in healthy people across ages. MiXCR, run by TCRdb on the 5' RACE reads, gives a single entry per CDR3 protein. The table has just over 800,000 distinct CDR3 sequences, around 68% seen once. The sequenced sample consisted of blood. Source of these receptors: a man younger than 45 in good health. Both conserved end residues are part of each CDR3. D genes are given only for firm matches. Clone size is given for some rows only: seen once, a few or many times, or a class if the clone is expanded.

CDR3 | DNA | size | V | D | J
CASSYSHGGGTYEQYF | TGTGCCAGCAGTTACTCTCATGGGGGGGGAACCTACGAGCAGTACTTC | - | TRBV6-6 | TRBD2 | TRBJ2-7
CASRKGRDGTEAFF | TGTGCCAGCAGAAAGGGACGGGATGGGACTGAAGCTTTCTTT | - | TRBV28 | - | TRBJ1-1
CASSDRDRERGYTF | TGTGCCAGCAGCGACCGGGACAGGGAACGTGGCTACACCTTC | - | TRBV7-9 | TRBD1 | TRBJ1-2
CASSLGAGVGLRDGYTF | TGTGCCAGCAGCTTAGGGGCAGGGGTAGGGCTTAGGGATGGCTACACCTTC | - | TRBV7-2 | - | TRBJ1-2
CASSHPRGETQYF | TGTGCCAGCAGCCACCCCCGGGGTGAGACCCAGTACTTC | - | TRBV4-2 | - | TRBJ2-5
CASSFVGFNQPQHF | TGTGCCAGCAGCTTTGTGGGGTTCAATCAGCCCCAGCATTTT | - | TRBV5-6 | - | TRBJ1-5
CSVDTYSYNEQFF | TGCAGCGTCGACACTTACTCCTACAATGAGCAGTTCTTC | - | TRBV29-1 | - | TRBJ2-1
CASSLVHVQETQYF | TGCGCCAGCAGCTTGGTACACGTTCAAGAGACCCAGTACTTC | - | TRBV5-1 | - | TRBJ2-5
CASSSQVGTEAFF | TGTGCCAGCAGCTCCCAAGTGGGTACTGAAGCTTTCTTT | - | TRBV7-8 | - | TRBJ1-1
CSALDSPEGNGYTF | TGCAGTGCTTTGGACAGCCCGGAGGGAAATGGCTACACCTTC | once | TRBV20-1 | - | TRBJ1-2
CASRPSGEAGGYTF | TGTGCCAGCAGACCCTCAGGGGAGGCTGGAGGCTACACCTTC | - | TRBV28 | - | TRBJ1-2
CSVGTGVNYGYTF | TGCAGCGTTGGGACAGGGGTTAACTATGGCTACACCTTC | - | TRBV29-1 | TRBD1 | TRBJ1-2
CASSPWTSGTYEQYF | TGTGCCAGCAGCCCTTGGACTAGCGGCACCTACGAGCAGTACTTC | - | TRBV7-8 | TRBD2 | TRBJ2-7
CASFGAGREKLFF | - | - | TRBV12-3/TRBV12-4 | - | TRBJ1-4
CASSYSSRETQYF | TGTGCCAGCAGTTATAGCAGTAGGGAGACCCAGTACTTC | once | TRBV6-6 | - | TRBJ2-5
CSVEFPSGSYEQYF | TGCAGCGTTGAATTCCCTAGCGGTTCCTACGAGCAGTACTTC | - | TRBV29-1 | TRBD2 | TRBJ2-7
CSVPGTRTGYEQYF | TGCAGCGTCCCGGGGACCCGGACGGGCTACGAGCAGTACTTC | - | TRBV29-1 | - | TRBJ2-7
CATRSGLAGVHNEQFF | TGTGCCACCAGATCGGGGCTAGCGGGGGTCCACAATGAGCAGTTCTTC | - | TRBV24-1 | TRBD2 | TRBJ2-1
CASSGPSGGEGNEQFF | TGTGCCAGCAGCGGACCTAGCGGGGGAGAGGGAAATGAGCAGTTCTTC | - | TRBV13 | TRBD2 | TRBJ2-1
CASSQDPGVFNEQFF | TGCGCCAGCAGCCAAGATCCCGGGGTCTTCAATGAGCAGTTCTTC | few | TRBV4-3 | - | TRBJ2-1
CASSTPSGGAQETQYF | TGTGCCAGCAGTACCCCTAGCGGGGGGGCCCAAGAGACCCAGTACTTC | - | TRBV7-2 | TRBD2 | TRBJ2-5
CASSPGLEAFF | TGTGCCAGCAGTCCGGGGTTAGAAGCTTTCTTT | - | TRBV12-3/TRBV12-4 | - | TRBJ1-1
CASSHDRGGGWEQYF | TGTGCCAGCAGCCACGATAGGGGGGGGGGATGGGAGCAGTACTTC | few | TRBV6-6 | - | TRBJ2-7
CASSSGTGGIEQFF | TGTGCCAGCAGCTCCGGGACAGGGGGTATTGAGCAGTTCTTC | - | TRBV27 | TRBD1 | TRBJ2-1
CASSPMWGGSSYNEQFF | TGTGCCAGCAGTCCAATGTGGGGGGGGAGCTCCTACAATGAGCAGTTCTTC | - | TRBV6-6 | TRBD2 | TRBJ2-1
CAWSGAGGSDTQYF | TGTGCCTGGAGTGGAGCGGGGGGATCAGATACGCAGTATTTT | - | TRBV30 | TRBD2 | TRBJ2-3
CSARLGQAFYEQYF | TGCAGTGCTAGGCTGGGACAGGCCTTCTACGAGCAGTACTTC | - | TRBV20-1 | TRBD1 | TRBJ2-7
CAISEGLAEYTNEQFF | TGTGCCATCAGTGAGGGGCTAGCGGAATATACCAATGAGCAGTTCTTC | - | TRBV10-3 | TRBD2 | TRBJ2-1
CASSQVRGPNWYEQYF | TGTGCCAGCAGCCAAGTTCGGGGGCCGAATTGGTACGAGCAGTACTTC | - | TRBV14 | - | TRBJ2-7
CSASSSRRNEQFF | TGCAGTGCTAGTAGTAGTAGAAGGAATGAGCAGTTCTTC | few | TRBV20-1 | - | TRBJ2-1
CASSQDASENTDTQYF | TGTGCCAGCAGCCAAGATGCGAGTGAGAACACAGATACGCAGTATTTT | - | TRBV4-2 | - | TRBJ2-3
CASSLDGLEQFF | TGTGCCAGCAGCTTGGACGGGCTTGAGCAGTTCTTC | - | TRBV5-4 | - | TRBJ2-1
CSASPGTGRTRYYGYTF | TGCAGTGCTAGCCCCGGGACAGGGAGGACTCGCTACTATGGCTACACCTTC | - | TRBV20-1 | TRBD1 | TRBJ1-2
CASSALRGTYGYTF | TGTGCCAGCAGTGCCCTTAGGGGGACCTATGGCTACACCTTC | once | TRBV28 | - | TRBJ1-2
CASRQVTESPLHF | TGTGCCAGCAGACAAGTGACGGAATCACCCCTCCACTTT | - | TRBV25-1 | - | TRBJ1-6
CASTRTGGGSYEQYF | TGTGCCAGCACTCGGACGGGCGGAGGGTCCTACGAGCAGTACTTC | - | TRBV12-3/TRBV12-4 | - | TRBJ2-7
CAISDPRESVGQYF | TGTGCCATCAGTGACCCGAGGGAGTCCGTCGGGCAGTACTTC | once | TRBV10-3 | - | TRBJ2-4
CASVGQGYYEQYF | TGTGCCAGCGTTGGACAGGGGTACTACGAGCAGTACTTC | few | TRBV27 | TRBD1 | TRBJ2-7
CASSPTGIQETQYF | TGTGCCAGCAGTCCTACCGGGATCCAAGAGACCCAGTACTTC | - | TRBV28 | - | TRBJ2-5
CSVRPVVVADTQYF | TGCAGCGTCCGTCCGGTCGTGGTTGCAGATACGCAGTATTTT | - | TRBV29-1 | - | TRBJ2-3
CASSQDRDNPTTNEKLFF | TGCGCCAGCAGCCAAGACCGGGACAACCCAACAACTAATGAAAAACTGTTTTTT | - | TRBV4-1 | - | TRBJ1-4
CASSQGAGRGNEQYF | TGTGCCAGCAGCCAAGGGGCAGGGAGGGGCAATGAGCAGTACTTC | - | TRBV3-1 | TRBD2 | TRBJ2-7
CASSPSGGASEQYF | TGTGCCAGCAGCCCAAGCGGGGGGGCCTCCGAGCAGTACTTC | few | TRBV3-1 | TRBD2 | TRBJ2-7